The rows below give T cell receptor beta chains drawn from one sample of a study of blood T cells in healthy people across ages. TCRdb ran MiXCR on the 5' RACE reads and lists one entry per CDR3 protein. The sample includes 600,000 to 1,000,000 distinct CDR3 sequences, just under 25% of them seen just once. In addition, the sample was reused for a study of T cells of mothers and their children.

The sequencing input was blood. These receptors came from a boy under 18 in good health. Each CDR3 is given with its conserved first and last residue. D genes are given only for firm matches. Size is stated for part of the rows, as once, few or many counts, or as a class when the clone is expanded.

cdr3_aa cdr3_nt d_call v_call clone_size j_call
CASTPTSANEQFF TGTGCCAGCACCCCGACTAGCGCCAATGAGCAGTTCTTC TRBD2 TRBV6-5 NA TRBJ2-1
CSVDLQQETQYF TGCAGCGTTGACCTTCAGCAAGAGACCCAGTACTTC NA TRBV29-1 once TRBJ2-5
CASSLSAPGETQYF TGTGCCAGCAGCTTAAGCGCCCCGGGGGAGACCCAGTACTTC NA TRBV7-3 NA TRBJ2-5
CASSWTTGGGEQFF TGCGCCAGCAGCTGGACTACAGGGGGGGGTGAGCAGTTCTTC NA TRBV5-1 NA TRBJ2-1
CASSLAPVASPYNEQFF TGTGCCAGCAGCTTAGCCCCGGTTGCGTCGCCGTACAATGAGCAGTTCTTC NA TRBV7-2 many TRBJ2-1
CAISAGGDYNEQFF TGTGCCATCAGTGCCGGGGGGGACTACAATGAGCAGTTCTTC TRBD2 TRBV10-3 NA TRBJ2-1
CASSYDREAFF TGTGCCAGCAGTTACGACAGAGAAGCTTTCTTT NA TRBV6-5 NA TRBJ1-1
CSARDRWLMETQYF TGCAGTGCTAGAGACCGGTGGCTGATGGAGACCCAGTACTTC NA TRBV20-1 few TRBJ2-5
CASSRDRGKEKLFF TGTGCCAGCAGCCGGGACAGGGGCAAAGAAAAACTGTTTTTT TRBD1 TRBV6-5 many TRBJ1-4
CASSRDRLTNEKLFF TGTGCCAGCAGTCGCGACAGGCTAACTAATGAAAAACTGTTTTTT NA TRBV6-1 NA TRBJ1-4
CASSLVTLGGSEQFF TGTGCCAGCAGTTTAGTGACGCTCGGAGGTAGTGAGCAGTTCTTC NA TRBV12-3/TRBV12-4 NA TRBJ2-1
CASNQAGTYNEQFF TGTGCCAGCAACCAAGCGGGGACATACAATGAGCAGTTCTTC NA TRBV7-9 few TRBJ2-1
CASGNRGQSPLHF TGTGCCAGCGGAAACAGGGGGCAATCACCCCTCCACTTT TRBD1 TRBV27 NA TRBJ1-6
CSVDPDTYNEQFF TGCAGCGTTGATCCAGATACCTACAATGAGCAGTTCTTC NA TRBV29-1 few TRBJ2-1
CATSRAGDSNQPQHF TGTGCCACCAGCAGAGCAGGGGATAGCAATCAGCCCCAGCATTTT NA TRBV15 NA TRBJ1-5
CANSLASSNTEAFF TGCGCCAACAGCTTGGCCTCGTCCAACACAGAGGCTTTCTTT NA TRBV5-1 few TRBJ1-1
CASSLGSGYASYEQYF TGTGCCAGCAGCTTAGGTTCGGGCTACGCCTCCTACGAGCAGTACTTC NA TRBV7-9 few TRBJ2-7
CASQTIAGVRETQYF TGCGCCAGCCAAACTATAGCGGGAGTACGAGAGACCCAGTACTTC TRBD2 TRBV5-1 few TRBJ2-5
CAWSAHRQNPYGYTF TGTGCCTGGAGCGCCCATCGACAGAATCCCTATGGCTACACCTTC NA TRBV30 few TRBJ1-2
CASSFLSGTETQYF TGTGCCAGCAGTTTTTTGTCAGGGACGGAGACCCAGTACTTC NA TRBV27 few TRBJ2-5
CSARGMLAGELFF TGCAGTGCTAGAGGGATGTTGGCCGGGGAGCTGTTTTTT NA TRBV20-1 few TRBJ2-2
CSVEGGFDRETQYF TGCAGCGTTGAAGGAGGGTTCGACAGAGAGACCCAGTACTTC NA TRBV29-1 NA TRBJ2-5
CASRTSGSGDTGELFF TGTGCCAGCAGAACCTCCGGATCAGGAGACACCGGGGAGCTGTTTTTT NA TRBV6-1 few TRBJ2-2
CAWTGGGNIQYF TGTGCCTGGACAGGGGGAGGAAACATTCAGTACTTC NA TRBV30 few TRBJ2-4
CVSSYAVLVSGELFF TGTGTCAGCAGCTACGCGGTGCTGGTCTCCGGGGAGCTGTTTTTT NA TRBV6-1 NA TRBJ2-2
CSVAGGVDSNQPQHF TGCAGCGTTGCCGGGGGAGTTGATAGCAATCAGCCCCAGCATTTT NA TRBV29-1 NA TRBJ1-5
CASSTRTTNNEQFF TGTGCCAGCAGCACGCGGACTACCAACAATGAGCAGTTCTTC NA TRBV9 NA TRBJ2-1
CASSRGFGQSTDTQYF TGCGCCAGCAGCCGGGGATTCGGACAGAGCACAGATACGCAGTATTTT NA TRBV4-1 NA TRBJ2-3
CASTLRGAVAEAFF TGTGCCAGCACCCTCCGGGGTGCGGTGGCTGAAGCTTTCTTT NA TRBV12-3/TRBV12-4 few TRBJ1-1
CSAGGSVLEQYF TGCAGCGCAGGCGGGAGTGTACTCGAGCAGTACTTC TRBD2 TRBV29-1 NA TRBJ2-7
CAISPGNGGGYTF TGTGCCATCAGCCCCGGTAATGGAGGGGGCTACACCTTC NA TRBV10-3 few TRBJ1-2
CASSQSPIRETQYF TGTGCCAGCAGCCAAAGCCCAATCCGGGAGACCCAGTACTTC NA TRBV7-2 NA TRBJ2-5
CASSPLSNTGELFF TGTGCCAGCAGCCCTCTCTCGAACACCGGGGAGCTGTTTTTT NA TRBV7-3 NA TRBJ2-2
CASSLALGQSNEKLFF TGTGCCAGCAGTTTAGCGCTCGGGCAGAGTAATGAAAAACTGTTTTTT NA TRBV28 few TRBJ1-4
CATGEGPGANVLTF TGTGCCACCGGGGAGGGCCCTGGGGCCAACGTCCTGACTTTC TRBD2 TRBV24-1 NA TRBJ2-6
CAWSDYEQYF TGTGCCTGGAGCGACTACGAGCAGTACTTC NA TRBV30 NA TRBJ2-7
CASGLGTINEKLFF TGTGCCAGCGGACTCGGGACCATTAATGAAAAACTGTTTTTT NA TRBV28 few TRBJ1-4
CASSYPTGGQETQYF TGTGCCAGCAGTTATCCCACGGGGGGGCAAGAGACCCAGTACTTC TRBD2 TRBV6-5 NA TRBJ2-5
CASSSTKRASGQHNEQFF TGTGCCAGCAGCTCTACTAAAAGGGCTAGCGGCCAACACAATGAGCAGTTCTTC TRBD2 TRBV3-1 NA TRBJ2-1
CATSDLKAGGGEEQYF TGTGCCACCAGTGACCTCAAAGCGGGAGGGGGCGAAGAGCAGTACTTC TRBD2 TRBV24-1 NA TRBJ2-7
CASSDVGTDYGYTF TGTGCCAGCAGTGATGTGGGGACGGACTATGGCTACACCTTC NA TRBV25-1 NA TRBJ1-2
CASIDPAGTYNEQFF TGTGCCAGCATCGACCCAGCGGGAACCTACAATGAGCAGTTCTTC TRBD2 TRBV28 few TRBJ2-1